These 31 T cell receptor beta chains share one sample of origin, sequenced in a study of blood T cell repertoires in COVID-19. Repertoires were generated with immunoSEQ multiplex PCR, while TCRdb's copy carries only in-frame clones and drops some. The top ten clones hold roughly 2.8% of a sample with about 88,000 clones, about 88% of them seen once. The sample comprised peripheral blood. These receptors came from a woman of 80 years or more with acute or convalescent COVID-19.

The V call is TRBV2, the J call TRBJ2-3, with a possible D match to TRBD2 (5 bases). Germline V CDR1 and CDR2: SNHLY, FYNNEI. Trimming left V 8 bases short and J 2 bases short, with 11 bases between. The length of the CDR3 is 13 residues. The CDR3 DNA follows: TGTGCCAGCCGGGATAGCGACACAGATACGCAGTATTTT. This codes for CASRDSDTDTQYF.

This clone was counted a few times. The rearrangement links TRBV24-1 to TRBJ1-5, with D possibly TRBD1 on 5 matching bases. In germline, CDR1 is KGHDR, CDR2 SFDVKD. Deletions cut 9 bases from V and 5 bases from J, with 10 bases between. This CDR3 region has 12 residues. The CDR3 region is CATGPGDQPQHF. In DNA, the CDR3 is TGTGCCACCGGGCCGGGGGATCAGCCCCAGCATTTT.

CDR3 sequence: CASKTGVTEAFF. The CDR3 bases are TGTGCCAGCAAGACCGGGGTCACTGAAGCTTTCTTT. The chain uses TRBV12-3 or TRBV12-4 and TRBJ1-1, with unresolved D. V lost 7 bases and J lost 4, with 10 bases in between. This CDR3 is 12 amino acids long.

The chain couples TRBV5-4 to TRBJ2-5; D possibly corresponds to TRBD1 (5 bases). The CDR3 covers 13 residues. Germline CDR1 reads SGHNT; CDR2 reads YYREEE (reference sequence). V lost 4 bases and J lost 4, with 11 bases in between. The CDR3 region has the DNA TGTGCCAGCAGCAGGGATGGGGCAGAGACCCAGTACTTC. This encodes CASSRDGAETQYF. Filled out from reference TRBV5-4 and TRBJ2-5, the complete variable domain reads ETGVTQSPTHLIKTRGQQVTLRCSSQSGHNTVSWYQQALGQGPQFIFQYYREEENGRGNFPPRFSGLQFPNYSSELNVNALELDDSALYLCASSRDGAETQYFGPGTRLLVL.

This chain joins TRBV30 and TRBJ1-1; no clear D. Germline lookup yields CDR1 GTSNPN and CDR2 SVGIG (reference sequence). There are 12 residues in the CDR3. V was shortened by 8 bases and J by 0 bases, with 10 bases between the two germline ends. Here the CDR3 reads CAGTGLNTEAFF. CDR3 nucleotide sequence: TGTGCCGGCACCGGGTTGAACACTGAAGCTTTCTTT.

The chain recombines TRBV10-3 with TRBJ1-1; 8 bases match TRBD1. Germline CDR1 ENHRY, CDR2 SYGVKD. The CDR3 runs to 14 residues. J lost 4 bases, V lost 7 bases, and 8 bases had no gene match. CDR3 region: CAITMDREGTEAFF. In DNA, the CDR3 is TGTGCCATCACCATGGACAGGGAGGGCACTGAAGCTTTCTTT.

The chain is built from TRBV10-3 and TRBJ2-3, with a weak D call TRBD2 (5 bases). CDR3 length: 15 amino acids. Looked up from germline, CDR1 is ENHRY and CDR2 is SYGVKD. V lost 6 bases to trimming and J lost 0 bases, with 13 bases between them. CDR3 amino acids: CAISLTSLSTDTQYF. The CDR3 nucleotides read TGTGCCATCAGCCTCACTAGTCTAAGCACAGATACGCAGTATTTT.

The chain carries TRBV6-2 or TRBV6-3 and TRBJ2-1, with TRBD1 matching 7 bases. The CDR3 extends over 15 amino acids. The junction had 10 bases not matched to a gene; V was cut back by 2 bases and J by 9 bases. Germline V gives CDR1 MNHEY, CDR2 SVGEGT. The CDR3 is CASSYTPNRGGEQFF. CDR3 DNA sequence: TGTGCCAGCAGTTACACACCAAACAGGGGTGGTGAGCAGTTCTTC.

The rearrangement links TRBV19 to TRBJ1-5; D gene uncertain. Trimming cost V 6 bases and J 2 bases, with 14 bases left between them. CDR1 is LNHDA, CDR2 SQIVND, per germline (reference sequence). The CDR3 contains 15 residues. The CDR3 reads CASSGAGWGNQPQHF. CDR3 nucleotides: TGTGCCAGTAGCGGCGCGGGCTGGGGCAATCAGCCCCAGCATTTT. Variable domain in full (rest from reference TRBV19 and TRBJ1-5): DGGITQSPKYLFRKEGQNVTLSCEQNLNHDAMYWYRQDPGQGLRLIYYSQIVNDFQKGDIAEGYSVSREKKESFPLTVTSAQKNPTAFYLCASSGAGWGNQPQHFGDGTRLSIL.

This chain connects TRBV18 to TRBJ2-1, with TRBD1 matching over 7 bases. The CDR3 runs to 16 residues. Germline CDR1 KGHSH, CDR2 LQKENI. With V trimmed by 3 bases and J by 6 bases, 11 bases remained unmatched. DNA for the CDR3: TGTGCCAGCTCACCCGGGCTGACAGGGCGCGCCAATGAGCAGTTCTTC. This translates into CASSPGLTGRANEQFF.

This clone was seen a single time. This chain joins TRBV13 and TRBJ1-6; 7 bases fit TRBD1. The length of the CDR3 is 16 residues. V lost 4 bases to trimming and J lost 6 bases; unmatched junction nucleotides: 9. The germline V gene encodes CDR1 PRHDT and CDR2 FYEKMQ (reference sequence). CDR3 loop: CASSSGQVAGNSPLHF. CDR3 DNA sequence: TGTGCCAGCAGCTCCGGACAGGTCGCGGGTAATTCACCCCTCCACTTT.

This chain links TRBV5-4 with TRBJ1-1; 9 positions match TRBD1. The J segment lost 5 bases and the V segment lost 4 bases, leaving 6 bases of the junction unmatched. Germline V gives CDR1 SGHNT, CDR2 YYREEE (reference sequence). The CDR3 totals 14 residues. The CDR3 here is CASSHGTGRTEAFF. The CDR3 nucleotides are TGTGCCAGCAGCCATGGGACAGGGCGGACTGAAGCTTTCTTT. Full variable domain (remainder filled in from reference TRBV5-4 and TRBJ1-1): ETGVTQSPTHLIKTRGQQVTLRCSSQSGHNTVSWYQQALGQGPQFIFQYYREEENGRGNFPPRFSGLQFPNYSSELNVNALELDDSALYLCASSHGTGRTEAFFGQGTRLTVV.

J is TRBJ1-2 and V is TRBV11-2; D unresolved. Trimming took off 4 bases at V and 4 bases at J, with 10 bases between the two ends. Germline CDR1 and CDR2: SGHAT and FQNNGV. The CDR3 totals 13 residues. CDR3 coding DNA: TGTGCCAGCAGCTCGTGGGCCTCCTATGGCTACACCTTC. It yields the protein CASSSWASYGYTF.

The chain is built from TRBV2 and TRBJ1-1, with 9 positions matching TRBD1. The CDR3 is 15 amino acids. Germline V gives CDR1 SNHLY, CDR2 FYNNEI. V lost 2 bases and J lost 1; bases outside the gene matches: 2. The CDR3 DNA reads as TGTGCCAGCAGTGAATGGGACAGGGAGAACACTGAAGCTTTCTTT. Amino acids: CASSEWDRENTEAFF.

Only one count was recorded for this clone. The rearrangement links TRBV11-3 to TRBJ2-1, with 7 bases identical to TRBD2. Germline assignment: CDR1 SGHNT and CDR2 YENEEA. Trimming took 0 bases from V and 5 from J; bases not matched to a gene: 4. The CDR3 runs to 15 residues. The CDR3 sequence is CASSLEGRVHNEQFF. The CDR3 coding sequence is TGTGCCAGCAGCTTAGAAGGGAGGGTCCACAATGAGCAGTTCTTC.

The CDR3 is CASSLEEYSTDTQYF. The CDR3 nucleotides read TGTGCCAGCAGCTTAGAAGAGTATAGCACAGATACGCAGTATTTT. The V and J genes are TRBV7-2 and TRBJ2-3; no firm D call. The V gene lost 1 base and the J gene lost 0 bases, with 8 bases spanning the gap. This CDR3 comprises 15 residues. Germline V gives CDR1 SGHTA, CDR2 FQGNSA.

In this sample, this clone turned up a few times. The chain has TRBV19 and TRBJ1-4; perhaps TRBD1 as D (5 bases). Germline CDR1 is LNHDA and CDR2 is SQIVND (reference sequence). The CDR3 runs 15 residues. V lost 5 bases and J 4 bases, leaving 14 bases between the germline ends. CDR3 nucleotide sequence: TGTGCCAGTAGTTTCTTCCTGGGGGGTAATGAAAAACTGTTTTTT. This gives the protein CASSFFLGGNEKLFF.

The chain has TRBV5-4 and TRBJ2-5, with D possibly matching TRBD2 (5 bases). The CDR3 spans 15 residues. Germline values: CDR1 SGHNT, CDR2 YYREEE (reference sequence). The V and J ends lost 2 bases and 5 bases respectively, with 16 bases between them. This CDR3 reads CASSFAGAGLETQYF. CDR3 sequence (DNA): TGTGCCAGCAGCTTCGCGGGCGCGGGTCTTGAGACCCAGTACTTC.

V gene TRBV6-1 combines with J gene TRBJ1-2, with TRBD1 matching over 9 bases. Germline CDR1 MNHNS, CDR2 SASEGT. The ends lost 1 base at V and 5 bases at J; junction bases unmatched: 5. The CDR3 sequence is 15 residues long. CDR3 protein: CASSEEGTGWYGYTF. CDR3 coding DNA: TGTGCCAGCAGTGAAGAAGGGACAGGGTGGTATGGCTACACCTTC.

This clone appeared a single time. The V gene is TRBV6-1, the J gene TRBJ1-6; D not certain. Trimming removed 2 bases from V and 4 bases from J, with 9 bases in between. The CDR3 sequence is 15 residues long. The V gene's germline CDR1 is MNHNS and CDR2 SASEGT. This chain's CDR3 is CASSETQAYNSPLHF. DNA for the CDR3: TGTGCCAGCAGTGAAACTCAGGCTTATAATTCACCCCTCCACTTT.

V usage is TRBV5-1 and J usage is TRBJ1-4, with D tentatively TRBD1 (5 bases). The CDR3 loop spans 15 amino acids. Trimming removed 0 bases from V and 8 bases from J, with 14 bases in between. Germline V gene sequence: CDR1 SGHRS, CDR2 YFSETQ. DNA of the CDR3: TGCGCCAGCAGCTTGGGATCAGGGCTTGGCGAAAAACTGTTTTTT. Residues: CASSLGSGLGEKLFF. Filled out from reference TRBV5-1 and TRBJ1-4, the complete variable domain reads KAGVTQTPRYLIKTRGQQVTLSCSPISGHRSVSWYQQTPGQGLQFLFEYFSETQRNKGNFPGRFSGRQFSNSRSEMNVSTLELGDSALYLCASSLGSGLGEKLFFGSGTQLSVL.

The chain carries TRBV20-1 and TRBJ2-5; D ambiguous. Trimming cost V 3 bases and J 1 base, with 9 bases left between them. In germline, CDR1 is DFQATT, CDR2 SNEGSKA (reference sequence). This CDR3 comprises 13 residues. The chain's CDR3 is CSASRDSQETQYF. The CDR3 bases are TGCAGTGCTAGTCGTGACTCCCAAGAGACCCAGTACTTC.

CDR3 residues: CASSRHLDSYEQYF. CDR3 DNA sequence: TGTGCCAGCAGCCGACACTTGGACAGCTACGAGCAGTACTTC. The V gene is TRBV7-9, the J gene TRBJ2-7; D is possibly TRBD1 (6 bases). The germline V gene has CDR1 SEHNR and CDR2 FQNEAQ (reference sequence). This CDR3 is 14 amino acids long. Trimming cost V 5 bases and J 3 bases, with 14 bases left between them.

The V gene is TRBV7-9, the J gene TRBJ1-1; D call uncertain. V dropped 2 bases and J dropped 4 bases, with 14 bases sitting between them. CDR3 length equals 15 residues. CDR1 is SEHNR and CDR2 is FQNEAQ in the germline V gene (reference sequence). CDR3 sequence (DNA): TGTGCCAGCAGCTTACTCATTCCGGTGTTCACTGAAGCTTTCTTT. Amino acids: CASSLLIPVFTEAFF.

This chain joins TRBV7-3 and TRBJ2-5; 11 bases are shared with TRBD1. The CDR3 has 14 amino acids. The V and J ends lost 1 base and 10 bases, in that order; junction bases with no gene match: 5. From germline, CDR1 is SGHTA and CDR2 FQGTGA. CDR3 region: CASSLSRTGGIQYF. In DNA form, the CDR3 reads TGTGCCAGCAGCTTAAGCCGGACAGGGGGCATCCAGTACTTC.

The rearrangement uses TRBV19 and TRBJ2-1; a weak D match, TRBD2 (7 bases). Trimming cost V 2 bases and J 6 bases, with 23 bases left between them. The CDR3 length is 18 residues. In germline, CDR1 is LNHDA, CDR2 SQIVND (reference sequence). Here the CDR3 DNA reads TGTGCCAGTAGTATATCTGGGGGGCTAGCGGCGGACATCAATGAGCAGTTCTTC. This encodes CASSISGGLAADINEQFF. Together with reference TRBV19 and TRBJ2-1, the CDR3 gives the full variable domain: DGGITQSPKYLFRKEGQNVTLSCEQNLNHDAMYWYRQDPGQGLRLIYYSQIVNDFQKGDIAEGYSVSREKKESFPLTVTSAQKNPTAFYLCASSISGGLAADINEQFFGPGTRLTVL.

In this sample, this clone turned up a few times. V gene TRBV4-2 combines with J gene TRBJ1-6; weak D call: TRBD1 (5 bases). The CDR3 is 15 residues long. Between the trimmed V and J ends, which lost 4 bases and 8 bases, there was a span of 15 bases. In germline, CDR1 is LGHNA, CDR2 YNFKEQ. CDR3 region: CASSPTDSRDSPLHF. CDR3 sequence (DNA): TGTGCCAGCAGCCCCACAGACAGTAGGGATTCACCCCTCCACTTT.

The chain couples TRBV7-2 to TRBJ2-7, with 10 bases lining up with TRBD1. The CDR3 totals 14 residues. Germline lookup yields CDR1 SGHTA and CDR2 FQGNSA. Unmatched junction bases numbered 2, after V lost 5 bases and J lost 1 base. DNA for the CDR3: TGTGCCAGCAGCAGGGACAGGGGTTCCTACGAGCAGTACTTC. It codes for CASSRDRGSYEQYF.

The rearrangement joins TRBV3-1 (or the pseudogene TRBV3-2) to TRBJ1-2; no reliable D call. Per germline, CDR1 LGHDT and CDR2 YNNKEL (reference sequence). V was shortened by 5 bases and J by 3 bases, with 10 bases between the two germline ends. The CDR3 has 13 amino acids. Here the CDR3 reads CASSDPRDYGYTF. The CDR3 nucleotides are TGTGCCAGCAGCGATCCGAGGGACTATGGCTACACCTTC.

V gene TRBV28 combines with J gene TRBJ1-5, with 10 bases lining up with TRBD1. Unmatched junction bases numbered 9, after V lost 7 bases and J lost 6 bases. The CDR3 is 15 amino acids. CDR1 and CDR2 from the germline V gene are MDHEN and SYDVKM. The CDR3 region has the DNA TGTGCCAGCACCTTCCTAGGGACAGGGGTTCAGCCCCAGCATTTT. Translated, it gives CASTFLGTGVQPQHF. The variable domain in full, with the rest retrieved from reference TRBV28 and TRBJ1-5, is DVKVTQSSRYLVKRTGEKVFLECVQDMDHENMFWYRQDPGLGLRLIYFSYDVKMKEKGDIPEGYSVSREKKERFSLILESASTNQTSMYLCASTFLGTGVQPQHFGDGTRLSIL.

This CDR3 reads CASSPGRSTNEKLFF. The DNA for the CDR3 is TGCGCCAGCAGTCCAGGCAGGTCAACTAATGAAAAACTGTTTTTT. The V call is TRBV4-3, the J call TRBJ1-4; no firm D call. In germline, CDR1 is LGHNA, CDR2 YSLEER. V gave up 6 bases and J gave up 0 bases, with 11 bases separating them. CDR3 size: 15 residues.